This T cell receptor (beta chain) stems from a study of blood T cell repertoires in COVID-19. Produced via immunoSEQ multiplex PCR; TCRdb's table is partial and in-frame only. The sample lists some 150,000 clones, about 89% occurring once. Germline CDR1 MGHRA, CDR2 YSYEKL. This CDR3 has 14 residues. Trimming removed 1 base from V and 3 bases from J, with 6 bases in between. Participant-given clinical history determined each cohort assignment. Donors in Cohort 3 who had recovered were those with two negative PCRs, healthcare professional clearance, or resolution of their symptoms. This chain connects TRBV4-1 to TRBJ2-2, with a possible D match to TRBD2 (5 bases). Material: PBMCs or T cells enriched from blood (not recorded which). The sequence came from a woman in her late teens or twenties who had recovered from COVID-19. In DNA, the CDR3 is TGCGCCAGCAGCCAAGTGGGAGACACCGGGGAGCTGTTTTTT. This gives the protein CASSQVGDTGELFF.